The sequence of this TCR beta chain was determined in a study of blood T cell repertoires in COVID-19. Study in general: The study drew acute and convalescent COVID-19 samples from the United States, Italy and Spain.

TCRdb's copy holds only in-frame clones and misses some; the assay was immunoSEQ multiplex PCR. The sample lists hundreds of thousands of clones; around 82% were seen once. This CDR3 is built from 15 residues. V gave up 0 bases and J gave up 9 bases; unmatched junction bases: 6. Germline loops: CDR1 SGHRS, CDR2 YFSETQ. This TCR was recovered from a woman between 50 and 59 years old with acute or convalescent COVID-19. V gene TRBV5-1 combines with J gene TRBJ1-6, with 7 bases aligning to TRBD1. The sequencing input was peripheral blood. Here the CDR3 DNA reads TGCGCCAGCAGCTTGGGCGGGACAGAGGGTTCACCCCTCCACTTT. Translating gives CASSLGGTEGSPLHF.